This T cell receptor (beta chain) was identified during a study of PD-1 blockade in classical Hodgkin lymphoma. The CDR3 spans 17 residues. The germline V gene has CDR1 SGHTA and CDR2 FQGNSA. With V trimmed by 5 bases and J by 3 bases, 10 bases remained unmatched. Details on this clone: Its target is not known.

Study-level points and caveats: In newly diagnosed patients, baseline TCR diversity was reportedly below that of healthy donors. By C4D1, CD4+ diversity increased significantly, especially in complete responders. Reasons behind the repertoire differences stay unclear, perhaps disease activity or earlier therapy.

Sequencing used immunoSEQ multiplex PCR; TCRdb keeps in-frame clones, though not all of them. The repertoire holds some 20,000 clones, with 70% to 90% as singletons. The time point: cycle 4 day 1 (C4D1), after 6 weeks of nivolumab. Each patient experienced a relapse that followed autologous stem cell transplantation, and brentuximab vedotin exposure varied. Under best response, outcomes were complete response, partial response or progressive disease. This material consisted of peripheral blood mononuclear cells (PBMCs), taken before the fourth cycle of nivolumab. The chain couples TRBV7-2 to TRBJ2-2; 9 bases align to TRBD2. The clonotype comes from a human donor with classical Hodgkin lymphoma. This chain's CDR3 is CASSPHPSGIDTGELFF. DNA for the CDR3: TGTGCCAGCAGCCCCCACCCTAGCGGGATAGACACCGGGGAGCTGTTTTTT.